This is a list of T cell receptor beta chains from one sample in a study of T-cell memory formation after mild COVID-19. From the 5' RACE reads, TCRdb called clonotypes with MiXCR, one entry per CDR3 protein. This table has about 350,000 distinct CDR3 sequences, over 13% appearing once. The specimen was PBMCs or a T cell subset sorted from them (not recorded which). The receptors originated from a man between 18 and 29 years old who had mild COVID-19 (a few samples of this study predate the infection). Cell type and time point are not known. Each CDR3 is given with its conserved first and last residue. D genes are given only for firm matches. Some rows have no size entry. The others give once, few or many, or a class for an expanded clone.

D: NA; V: TRBV24-1; J: TRBJ2-1; size: few; CDR3: CATSSPGAHNEQFF; DNA: TGTGCCACCAGTTCGCCAGGGGCCCACAATGAGCAGTTCTTC
D: TRBD2; V: TRBV3-1; J: TRBJ2-1; size: few; CDR3: CASSRRLAGRYNEQFF; DNA: TGTGCCAGCAGCCGAAGACTAGCGGGGAGATACAATGAGCAGTTCTTC
D: NA; V: TRBV5-1; J: TRBJ2-1; size: many; CDR3: CASSYPGGDEQFF; DNA: TGCGCCAGCAGCTACCCCGGGGGCGATGAGCAGTTCTTC
D: NA; V: TRBV20-1; J: TRBJ2-5; size: few; CDR3: CSAGTQETQYF; DNA: TGCAGTGCAGGGACCCAAGAGACCCAGTACTTC
D: TRBD2; V: TRBV20-1; J: TRBJ2-1; size: few; CDR3: CSATLAGGSLSYNEQFF; DNA: TGCAGTGCAACACTAGCGGGGGGGAGCCTCTCCTACAATGAGCAGTTCTTC
D: NA; V: TRBV15; J: TRBJ1-5; size: NA; CDR3: CATSREGSGQPQHF; DNA: TGTGCCACCAGCAGAGAAGGGTCAGGTCAGCCCCAGCATTTT
D: TRBD1; V: TRBV4-1; J: TRBJ2-1; size: many; CDR3: CASSQGGTGSNEQFF; DNA: TGCGCCAGCAGCCAGGGAGGGACAGGGAGCAATGAGCAGTTCTTC
D: NA; V: TRBV12-3/TRBV12-4; J: TRBJ1-1; size: NA; CDR3: CASSLGQLMNTEAFF; DNA: TGTGCCAGCAGTCTCGGACAGCTAATGAACACTGAAGCTTTCTTT
D: NA; V: TRBV7-2; J: TRBJ2-5; size: NA; CDR3: CASSLWSGKETQYF; DNA: TGTGCCAGCAGCTTATGGTCTGGCAAAGAGACCCAGTACTTC
D: TRBD1; V: TRBV15; J: TRBJ1-2; size: few; CDR3: CATSREVTGHGYTF; DNA: TGTGCCACCAGCAGAGAGGTGACAGGGCATGGCTACACCTTC
D: TRBD1; V: TRBV14; J: TRBJ1-4; size: NA; CDR3: CASSRDSNEKLFF; DNA: TGTGCCAGCAGCCGGGACAGCAATGAAAAACTGTTTTTT
D: NA; V: TRBV7-9; J: TRBJ2-3; size: NA; CDR3: CASSPSRGPGTDTQYF; DNA: TGTGCCAGCAGCCCGAGTAGGGGCCCGGGGACAGATACGCAGTATTTT
D: NA; V: TRBV2; J: TRBJ2-3; size: NA; CDR3: CASSEGLERTQYF; DNA: TGTGCCAGCAGTGAAGGCTTGGAGAGAACGCAGTATTTT
D: TRBD1; V: TRBV12-3/TRBV12-4; J: TRBJ2-7; size: NA; CDR3: CASNYRGHYYEQYF; DNA: TGTGCCAGCAACTACAGGGGGCATTACTACGAGCAGTACTTC
D: TRBD2; V: TRBV4-2; J: TRBJ2-3; size: many; CDR3: CASSQEETSGGVRDTQYF; DNA: TGTGCCAGCAGCCAAGAAGAGACTAGCGGGGGGGTTAGAGATACGCAGTATTTT
D: TRBD1; V: TRBV7-2; J: TRBJ2-4; size: few; CDR3: CASSLRQGTKNIQYF; DNA: TGTGCCAGCAGCCTACGACAGGGGACGAAAAACATTCAGTACTTC
D: NA; V: TRBV7-2; J: TRBJ2-5; size: NA; CDR3: CASSLAWQQTQYF; DNA: TGTGCCAGCAGCTTAGCTTGGCAACAGACCCAGTACTTC
D: TRBD1; V: TRBV24-1; J: TRBJ2-5; size: few; CDR3: CATSDPLTGGAETQYF; DNA: TGTGCCACCAGTGATCCCCTGACAGGGGGCGCGGAGACCCAGTACTTC
D: NA; V: TRBV7-2; J: TRBJ2-5; size: many; CDR3: CASVGAETQYF; DNA: TGTGCCAGCGTAGGGGCGGAGACCCAGTACTTC
D: NA; V: TRBV7-2; J: TRBJ1-3; size: NA; CDR3: CASSLGRGSGNTIYF; DNA: TGTGCCAGCAGCTTAGGGCGGGGCTCTGGAAACACCATATATTTT
D: NA; V: TRBV6-5; J: TRBJ1-1; size: NA; CDR3: CASRDGRAEAFF; DNA: TGTGCCAGCAGGGACGGGAGGGCTGAAGCTTTCTTT
D: NA; V: TRBV6-2/TRBV6-3; J: TRBJ2-6; size: many; CDR3: CASSYSSGANVLTF; DNA: TGTGCCAGCAGTTACAGCTCTGGGGCCAACGTCCTGACTTTC
D: TRBD2; V: TRBV27; J: TRBJ2-1; size: NA; CDR3: CASSFQRGFGEQFF; DNA: TGTGCCAGCAGTTTTCAGCGGGGCTTCGGTGAGCAGTTCTTC
D: NA; V: TRBV11-1; J: TRBJ2-4; size: few; CDR3: CASTAAMGNIQYF; DNA: TGTGCCAGCACCGCGGCCATGGGCAACATTCAGTACTTC